This is a list of T cell receptor beta chains from one sample in a study of OX40 agonist ivuxolimab in advanced cancers. The repertoire was sequenced with immunoSEQ multiplex PCR; TCRdb's copy has only in-frame clones and lacks some. The sample holds some 98,000 clones, roughly nine tenths seen once. Sequencing was performed on CD4+ or CD8+ T cells sorted from blood, taken in a trial of the OX40 agonist ivuxolimab. These receptors were collected from an adult with an advanced solid tumor such as melanoma, head and neck, liver or kidney cancer. The CDR3 runs from the conserved cysteine through the conserved F or W. The D gene is left open where the match is weak. Expanded clones are given a class, and other clones once, few, many or no size at all.

>TRBV28|.|.|15|TRBJ1-1
CASSPRTGGRVEAFF
TGTGCCAGCAGCCCTCGGACGGGAGGAAGGGTAGAAGCTTTCTTT
>TRBV10-2|.|TRBD1|15|TRBJ1-5
CASSGDSRSNQPQHF
TGCGCCAGCAGCGGGGACAGTCGGAGCAATCAGCCCCAGCATTTT
>TRBV15|.|.|15|TRBJ2-7
CATSRVGSRSYEQYF
TGTGCCACCAGCAGAGTCGGCTCTCGCTCCTACGAGCAGTACTTC
>TRBV5-1|.|TRBD2|15|TRBJ2-1
CASSQGLAGVDEQFF
TGCGCCAGCAGCCAGGGACTAGCGGGAGTTGATGAGCAGTTCTTC
>TRBV15|.|.|13|TRBJ1-5
CATSIRVAEPQHF
TGTGCCACCAGCATCAGGGTTGCGGAGCCCCAGCATTTT
>TRBV9|few|TRBD2|15|TRBJ2-5
CASSGLAGGDETQYF
TGTGCCAGCAGCGGACTAGCGGGAGGGGATGAGACCCAGTACTTC
>TRBV5-1|once|TRBD1|14|TRBJ2-7
CASSPGTVLYEQYF
TGCGCCAGCAGCCCTGGGACAGTGTTATACGAGCAGTACTTC
>TRBV11-2|.|.|12|TRBJ2-5
CASSSLGETQYF
TGTGCCAGCAGCTCCCTAGGAGAGACCCAGTACTTC
>TRBV5-1|.|TRBD2|18|TRBJ2-5
CASSLGGLAGGYQETQYF
TGCGCCAGCAGCTTGGGGGGACTAGCGGGAGGATATCAAGAGACCCAGTACTTC
>TRBV11-2|.|.|14|TRBJ2-5
CASSSGDFQETQYF
TGTGCCAGCAGCTCCGGGGACTTTCAAGAGACCCAGTACTTC
>TRBV7-2|.|.|16|TRBJ2-1
CASSNGPRLSYNEQFF
TGTGCCAGCAGCAACGGGCCTCGGCTATCCTACAATGAGCAGTTCTTC
>TRBV5-1|once|.|15|TRBJ2-7
CASSLVVAASYEQYF
TGCGCCAGCAGCTTGGTAGTAGCGGCCAGCTACGAGCAGTACTTC
>TRBV6-5|.|.|13|TRBJ1-2
CASRAAGDYGYTF
TGTGCCAGCAGGGCCGCGGGGGACTATGGCTACACCTTC
>TRBV5-5|.|.|14|TRBJ2-5
CASSLWMSQETQYF
TGTGCCAGCAGCCTCTGGATGAGCCAAGAGACCCAGTACTTC
>TRBV6-5|.|.|13|TRBJ1-2
CASSYLTDYGYTF
TGTGCCAGCAGTTACTTAACAGACTATGGCTACACCTTC
>TRBV6-6|once|TRBD2|15|TRBJ2-7
CASSRRERGSYEQYF
TGTGCCAGCAGCCGCCGGGAGCGGGGCTCCTACGAGCAGTACTTC
>TRBV7-9|.|.|14|TRBJ2-2
CASSSSGPTGELFF
TGTGCCAGCAGCTCCAGCGGACCCACCGGGGAGCTGTTTTTT